Listed here is a single T cell receptor beta chain. Antigen unknown. The CDR3 is 11 amino acids. The V end lost 1 base, the J end lost 5 bases, and 6 bases lay between the germline ends. CDR1 is DFQATT and CDR2 is SNEGSKA in the germline V gene (reference sequence). Time point meaning: patch test 1, 2 weeks after DPC sensitization. The treatment was: therapeutic diphenylcyclopropenone sensitization with weekly scalp DPC. Those who donated were patients with alopecia, 18 to 70 years of age, and suitable for DPC. The sample originates from a study of human T cells and chemical hapten exposure. About the research overall: Minor pooled library volume differences mainly drove per-sample TCR yield variation. General study findings and limits: Alopecia affected the donors, so their immune response may differ from healthy people's.

MiXCR was run by TCRdb on the RACE reads, yielding one entry per CDR3 protein. The table records 150,000 to 200,000 distinct CDR3 sequences, around 22% of them present only once. The sequenced sample was whole blood, obtained in connection with sensitization to the hapten diphenylcyclopropenone (DPC). The sequence was collected from a woman aged 45 to 65 with alopecia areata. Some clones in this sample may be carry-over from other donors' samples. The gene calls are TRBV20-1 and TRBJ2-7; possibly TRBD1 for D (6 bases). In DNA form, the CDR3 reads TGCAGTGCTAGAGGGACAGACGAGCAGTACTTC. Protein sequence: CSARGTDEQYF.